This T cell receptor beta chain came from a study of shared clonotypes between healthy human individuals. About the research overall: For every donor, three CD4 naive, three CD4 memory, two CD8 naive and one CD8 memory plates were used.

Genomic DNA from each subset was divided evenly over several immunoSEQ plates. Sequencing was performed with immunoSEQ multiplex PCR; in TCRdb, only in-frame clones are kept and a portion is missing. The repertoire holds about 600,000 clones, with about 98% as singletons. The V end was cut by 4 bases, the J end by 3 bases, with 21 bases between. The CDR3 is 17 amino acids. Germline assignment: CDR1 SGHNT and CDR2 YYREEE (reference sequence). Naive CD8 populations comprised CD45RO-negative cells positively selected for CCR7, excluding terminally differentiated effector memory CD45RA+ cells. Donors were healthy HIV-negative adults without recently reported acute infections or vaccinations. Every donor was a Caucasian adult from Nashville, Tennessee.

This chain joins TRBV5-4 and TRBJ2-3, with a tentative D call TRBD2 (6 bases). This TCR was sampled from a man aged 25 to 45 in good health. Material: naive CD8+ T cells sorted from blood. CDR3 loop: CASSLQGRRARTDTQYF. The CDR3 DNA reads TGTGCCAGCAGCCTCCAGGGACGGAGGGCCAGGACAGATACGCAGTATTTT.